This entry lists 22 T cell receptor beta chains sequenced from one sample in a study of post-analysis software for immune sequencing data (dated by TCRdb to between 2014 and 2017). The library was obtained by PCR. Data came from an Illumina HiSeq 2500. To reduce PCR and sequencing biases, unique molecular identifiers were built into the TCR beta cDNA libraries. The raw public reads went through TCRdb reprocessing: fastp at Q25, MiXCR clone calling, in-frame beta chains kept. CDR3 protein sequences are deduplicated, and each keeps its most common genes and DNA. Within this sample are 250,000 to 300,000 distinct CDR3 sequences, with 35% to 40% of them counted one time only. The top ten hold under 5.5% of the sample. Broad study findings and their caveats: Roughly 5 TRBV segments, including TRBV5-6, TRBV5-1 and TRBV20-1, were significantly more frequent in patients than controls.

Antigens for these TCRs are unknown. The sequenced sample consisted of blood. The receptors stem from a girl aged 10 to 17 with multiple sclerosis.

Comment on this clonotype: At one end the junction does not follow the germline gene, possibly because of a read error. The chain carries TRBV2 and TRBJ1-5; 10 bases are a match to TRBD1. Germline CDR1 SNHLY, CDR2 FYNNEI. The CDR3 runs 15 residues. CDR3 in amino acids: CTSSPDRGPGQPQHF. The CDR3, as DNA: TGTACCAGCAGTCCTGACAGGGGGCCGGGCCAGCCCCAGCATTTT.

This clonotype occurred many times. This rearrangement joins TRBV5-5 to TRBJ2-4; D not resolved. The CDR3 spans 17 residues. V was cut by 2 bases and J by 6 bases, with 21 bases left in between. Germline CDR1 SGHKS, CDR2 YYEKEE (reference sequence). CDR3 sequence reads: CASSFDVTAGYGNIQYF. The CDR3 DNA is TGTGCCAGCAGCTTCGACGTCACAGCTGGGTATGGAAACATTCAGTACTTC.

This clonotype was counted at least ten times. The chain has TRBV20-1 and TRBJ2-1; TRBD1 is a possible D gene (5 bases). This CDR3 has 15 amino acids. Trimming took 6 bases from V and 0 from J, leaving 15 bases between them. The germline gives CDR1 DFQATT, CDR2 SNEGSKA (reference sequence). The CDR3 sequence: CSALLRGSSYNEQFF. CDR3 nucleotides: TGCAGTGCCCTATTAAGGGGAAGCTCCTACAATGAGCAGTTCTTC.

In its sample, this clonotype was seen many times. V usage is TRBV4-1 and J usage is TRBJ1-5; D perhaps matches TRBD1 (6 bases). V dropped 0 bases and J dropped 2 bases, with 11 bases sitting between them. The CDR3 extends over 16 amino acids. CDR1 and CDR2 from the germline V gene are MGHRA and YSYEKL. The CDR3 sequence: CASSQDQAGGNQPQHF. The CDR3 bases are TGCGCCAGCAGCCAAGATCAGGCAGGGGGCAATCAGCCCCAGCATTTT.

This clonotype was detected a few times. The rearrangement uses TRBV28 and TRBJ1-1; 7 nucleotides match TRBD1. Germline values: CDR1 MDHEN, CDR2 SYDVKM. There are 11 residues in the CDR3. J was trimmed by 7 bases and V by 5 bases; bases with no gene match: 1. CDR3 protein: CASSQGGEAFF. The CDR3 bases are TGTGCCAGCAGTCAGGGGGGTGAAGCTTTCTTT.

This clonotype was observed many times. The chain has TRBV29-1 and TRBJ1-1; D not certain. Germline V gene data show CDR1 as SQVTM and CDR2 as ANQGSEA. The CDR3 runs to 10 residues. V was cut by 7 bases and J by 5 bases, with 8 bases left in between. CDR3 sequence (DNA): TGCAGCGGCCGGGAAACTGAAGCTTTCTTT. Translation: CSGRETEAFF.

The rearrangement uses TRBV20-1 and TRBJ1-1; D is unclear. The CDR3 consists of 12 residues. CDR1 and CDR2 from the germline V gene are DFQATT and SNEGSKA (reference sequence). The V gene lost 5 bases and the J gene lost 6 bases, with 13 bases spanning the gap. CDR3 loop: CSAQREAAEAFF. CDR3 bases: TGCAGTGCTCAACGGGAAGCGGCTGAAGCTTTCTTT.

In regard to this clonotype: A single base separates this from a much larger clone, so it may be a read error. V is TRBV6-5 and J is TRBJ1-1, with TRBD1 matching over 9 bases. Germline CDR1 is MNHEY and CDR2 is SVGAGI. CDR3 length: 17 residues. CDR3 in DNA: TGTGGCAGCAGTTTACTCGGACACAGGGGGCGAGGATCTGAAGCTTTCTTT. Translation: CGSSLLGHRGRGSEAFF.

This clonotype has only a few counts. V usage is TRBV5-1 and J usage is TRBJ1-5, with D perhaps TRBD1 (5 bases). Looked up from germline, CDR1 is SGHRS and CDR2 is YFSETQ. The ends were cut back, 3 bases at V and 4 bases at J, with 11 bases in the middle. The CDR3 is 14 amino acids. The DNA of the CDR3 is TGCGCCAGCAGCTCGGGAGGGGTGAATCAGCCCCAGCATTTT. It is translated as CASSSGGVNQPQHF. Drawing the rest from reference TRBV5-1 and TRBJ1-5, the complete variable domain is KAGVTQTPRYLIKTRGQQVTLSCSPISGHRSVSWYQQTPGQGLQFLFEYFSETQRNKGNFPGRFSGRQFSNSRSEMNVSTLELGDSALYLCASSSGGVNQPQHFGDGTRLSIL.

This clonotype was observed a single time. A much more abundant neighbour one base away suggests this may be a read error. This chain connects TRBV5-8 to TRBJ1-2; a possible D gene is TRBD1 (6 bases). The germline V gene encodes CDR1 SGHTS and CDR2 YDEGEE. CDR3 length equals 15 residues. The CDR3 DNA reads TGTGCCAGCAGCCGGGCCCTCCAGGGGAACTGTGGCTACACCTTC. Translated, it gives CASSRALQGNCGYTF.

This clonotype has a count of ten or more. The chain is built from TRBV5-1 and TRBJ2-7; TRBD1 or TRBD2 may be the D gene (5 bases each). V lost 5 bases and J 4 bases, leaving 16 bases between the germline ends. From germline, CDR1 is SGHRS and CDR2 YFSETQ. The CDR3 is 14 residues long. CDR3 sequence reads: CASRPDLGVYEQYF. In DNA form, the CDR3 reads TGCGCCAGCAGACCCGACTTGGGGGTTTACGAGCAGTACTTC.

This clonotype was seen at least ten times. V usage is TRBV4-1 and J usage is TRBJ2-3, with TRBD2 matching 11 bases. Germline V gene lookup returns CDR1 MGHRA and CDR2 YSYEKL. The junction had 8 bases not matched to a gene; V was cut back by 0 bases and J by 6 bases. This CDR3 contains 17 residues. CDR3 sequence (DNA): TGCGCCAGCAGCCAAGATCTTTCTAGCGGGGGGTCCGATACGCAGTATTTT. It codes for CASSQDLSSGGSDTQYF.

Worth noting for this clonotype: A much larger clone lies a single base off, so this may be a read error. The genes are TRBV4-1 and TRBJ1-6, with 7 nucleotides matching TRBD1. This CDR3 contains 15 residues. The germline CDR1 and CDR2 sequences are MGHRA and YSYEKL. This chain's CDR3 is CASSQGQLNNSPPHF. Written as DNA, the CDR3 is TGCGCCAGCAGCCAGGGACAGTTAAATAATTCACCCCCCCACTTT.

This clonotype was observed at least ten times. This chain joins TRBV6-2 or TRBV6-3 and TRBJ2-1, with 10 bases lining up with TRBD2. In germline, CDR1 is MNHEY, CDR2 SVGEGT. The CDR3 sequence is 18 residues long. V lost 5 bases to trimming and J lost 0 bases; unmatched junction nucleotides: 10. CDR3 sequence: CASSQGTSATSSYNEQFF. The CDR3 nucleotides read TGTGCCAGCAGTCAAGGGACTAGCGCTACTAGCTCCTACAATGAGCAGTTCTTC.

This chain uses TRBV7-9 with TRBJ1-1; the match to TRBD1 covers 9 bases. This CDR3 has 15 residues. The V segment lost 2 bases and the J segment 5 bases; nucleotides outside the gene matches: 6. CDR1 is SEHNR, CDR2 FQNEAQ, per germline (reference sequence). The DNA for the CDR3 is TGTGCCAGCAGCTTACAAGGACAGGGGAGGACTGAAGCTTTCTTT. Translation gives CASSLQGQGRTEAFF. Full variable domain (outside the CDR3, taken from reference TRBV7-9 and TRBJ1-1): DTGVSQNPRHKITKRGQNVTFRCDPISEHNRLYWYRQTLGQGPEFLTYFQNEAQLEKSRLLSDRFSAERPKGSFSTLEIQRTEQGDSAMYLCASSLQGQGRTEAFFGQGTRLTVV.

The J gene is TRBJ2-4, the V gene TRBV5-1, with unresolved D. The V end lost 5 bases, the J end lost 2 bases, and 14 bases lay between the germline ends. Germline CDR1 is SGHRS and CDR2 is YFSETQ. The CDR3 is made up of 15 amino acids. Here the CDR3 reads CASRSAALSKNIQYF. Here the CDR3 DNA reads TGCGCCAGCAGGTCAGCCGCCCTGTCCAAAAACATTCAGTACTTC.

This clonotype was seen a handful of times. This CDR3 reads CAISESGGRGEKLFF. In nucleotides, the CDR3 is TGTGCCATCAGTGAGTCAGGGGGGCGAGGTGAAAAACTGTTTTTT. The chain recombines TRBV10-3 with TRBJ1-4, with a tentative D call TRBD1 (6 bases). In germline, CDR1 is ENHRY, CDR2 SYGVKD. The V gene lost 0 bases and the J gene lost 7 bases, with 12 bases spanning the gap. The length of the CDR3 is 15 residues.

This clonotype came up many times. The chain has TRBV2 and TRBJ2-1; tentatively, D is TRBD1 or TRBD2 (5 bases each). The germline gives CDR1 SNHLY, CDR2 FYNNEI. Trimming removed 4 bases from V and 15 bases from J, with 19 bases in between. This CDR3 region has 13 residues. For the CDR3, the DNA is TGTGCCAGCAGTGTCCCCCCCGGGACCTGGGGGTTCTTC. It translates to CASSVPPGTWGFF.

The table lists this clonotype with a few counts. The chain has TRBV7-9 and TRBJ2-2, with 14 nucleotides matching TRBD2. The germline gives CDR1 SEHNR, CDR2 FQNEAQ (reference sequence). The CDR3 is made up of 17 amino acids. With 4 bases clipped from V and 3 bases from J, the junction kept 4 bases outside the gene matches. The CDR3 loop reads CASSSGLAGGYTGELFF. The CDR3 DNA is TGTGCCAGCAGCTCAGGACTAGCGGGAGGATACACCGGGGAGCTGTTTTTT.

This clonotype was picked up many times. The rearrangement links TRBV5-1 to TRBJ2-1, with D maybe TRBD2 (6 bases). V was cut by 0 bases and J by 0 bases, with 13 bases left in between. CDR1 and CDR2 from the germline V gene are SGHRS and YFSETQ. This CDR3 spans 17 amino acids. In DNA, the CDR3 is TGCGCCAGCAGCTTGGTTGGGGCGGGGAGCTCCTACAATGAGCAGTTCTTC. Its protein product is CASSLVGAGSSYNEQFF.

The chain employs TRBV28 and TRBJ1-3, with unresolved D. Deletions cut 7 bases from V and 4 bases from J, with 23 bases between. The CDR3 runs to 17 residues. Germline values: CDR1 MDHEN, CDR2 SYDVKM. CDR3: CASNGPDGGYSGNTIYF. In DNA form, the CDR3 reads TGTGCCAGCAACGGACCCGACGGCGGTTATTCAGGAAACACCATATATTTT.

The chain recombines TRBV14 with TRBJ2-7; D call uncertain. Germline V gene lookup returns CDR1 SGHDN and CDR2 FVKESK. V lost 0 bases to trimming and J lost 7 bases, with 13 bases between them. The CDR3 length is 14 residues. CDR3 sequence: CASSQEIKSQEQYF. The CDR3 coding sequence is TGTGCCAGCAGCCAAGAAATTAAAAGTCAAGAGCAGTACTTC.